Following are 9 T cell receptor beta chains from one sample sequenced in a study of CD4 T cells in relation to SARS-CoV-2 and coronaviruses. TCRdb's table, derived via immunoSEQ multiplex PCR, lists solely in-frame clones and lacks some. Seen here are about 30,000 clones, around 80% observed once, and the top ten hold roughly 15%. These receptors' antigens are unknown. CD4+ T cells from unexposed donors were obtained before the COVID-19 pandemic (2011-2018). The cells were cultured for about 10 days before CD4+ T cells were isolated. The sample was CD4+ T cells from PBMCs, cultured in vitro. These receptors were obtained from a human donor in good health.

The chain uses TRBV4-1 and TRBJ2-3; D might be TRBD2 (5 bases). V lost 6 bases and J lost 6, with 19 bases in between. The length of the CDR3 is 15 residues. From germline, CDR1 is MGHRA and CDR2 YSYEKL. CDR3 coding DNA: TGCGCCAGCAGTCCCCCCCACTTGGACTCCGATACGCAGTATTTT. Amino acids: CASSPPHLDSDTQYF.

This clone was picked up a small number of times. CDR3 DNA: TGTGCCAGCAGCTCCCGACAGGGTGGGACCGGGGAGCTGTTTTTT. This codes for CASSSRQGGTGELFF. The chain has TRBV7-3 and TRBJ2-2; 7 bases align to TRBD1. Germline V gives CDR1 SGHTA, CDR2 FQGTGA. The CDR3 extends over 15 amino acids. The V segment lost 4 bases and the J segment 5 bases; nucleotides outside the gene matches: 7.

This clone was observed a few times. The chain links TRBV6-2 or TRBV6-3 to TRBJ2-1; 8 bases fit TRBD2. The CDR3 spans 17 residues. Looked up from germline, CDR1 is MNHEY and CDR2 is SVGEGT. V shed 5 bases, J shed 4 bases, and the junction held 13 bases outside the gene matches. In DNA, the CDR3 is TGTGCCAGCAGTACCGTCCGAGGCGGGGGGCAGTACAATGAGCAGTTCTTC. Its translation: CASSTVRGGGQYNEQFF.

The chain uses TRBV6-5 and TRBJ2-7; 11 nucleotides match TRBD1. The germline gives CDR1 MNHEY, CDR2 SVGAGI. The CDR3 covers 16 residues. V shed 2 bases, J shed 3 bases, and the junction held 6 bases outside the gene matches. CDR3 nucleotides: TGTGCCAGCAGTTACACGGGACAGGGGGTAGGCTACGAGCAGTACTTC. It translates to CASSYTGQGVGYEQYF.

The chain joins TRBV6-5 to TRBJ1-6, with D unclear. V lost 3 bases, J lost 3 bases, and 12 bases lay in between. Germline V gene lookup returns CDR1 MNHEY and CDR2 SVGAGI. There are 16 residues in the CDR3. For the CDR3, the DNA is TGTGCCAGCAGTTATTCCCAGGCCTTCTATAATTCACCCCTCCACTTT. Its translation is CASSYSQAFYNSPLHF.

The chain couples TRBV29-1 to TRBJ1-1; a possible D gene is TRBD1 (5 bases). In germline, CDR1 is SQVTM, CDR2 ANQGSEA. The CDR3 extends over 12 amino acids. Trimming shortened V by 0 bases and J by 10 bases, and 12 bases separated the two germline ends. The CDR3 protein is CSVEDPRARAFF. The DNA of the CDR3 is TGCAGCGTTGAAGATCCCAGGGCGCGAGCTTTCTTT.

The table lists this clone with a few counts. This CDR3 is CASSPRQGHTEAFF. In DNA form, the CDR3 reads TGTGCCAGCAGTCCCCGACAGGGCCACACTGAAGCTTTCTTT. This chain links TRBV25-1 with TRBJ1-1; 7 bases are shared with TRBD1. After removal of 5 bases from V and 3 bases from J, the junction contained 6 bases not matched to a gene. Germline CDR1 reads MGHDK; CDR2 reads SYGVNS. This CDR3 has 14 residues.

The rearrangement uses TRBV7-9 and TRBJ2-3; a possible D gene is TRBD2 (5 bases). Germline values: CDR1 SEHNR, CDR2 FQNEAQ (reference sequence). V shed 5 bases and J shed 6 bases, with 21 bases lying between them. The CDR3 length is 16 residues. CDR3 amino acids: CASSPPGSAPTDTQYF. The CDR3 DNA follows: TGTGCCAGCAGCCCCCCGGGTAGCGCCCCTACGGATACGCAGTATTTT.

The rearrangement links TRBV29-1 to TRBJ1-2; D is unresolved. Trimming pared 1 base from V and 7 bases from J, leaving 16 bases between. The length of the CDR3 is 14 residues. The germline gives CDR1 SQVTM, CDR2 ANQGSEA. The CDR3 nucleotides read TGCAGCGTTGAAGCCGTCAAGGGAATAAGTGGCTACACCTTC. Translated, it gives CSVEAVKGISGYTF.